This TCR beta chain was observed in a study of blood T cells in healthy people across ages. For the study at large: Template switching retrieved approximately one barcoded beta molecule for each two T cells.

This clonotype showed up just a few times. The use of a sample-barcoded 5' primer and a J-beta primer mix characterized a second PCR of about 6 to 12 cycles. TCRdb re-analysed the 5' RACE reads in MiXCR, keeping a single row per CDR3 protein. Of almost 550,000 distinct CDR3 sequences listed, around 24% were seen once; the top ten hold approximately 10%. CDR3 length equals 15 residues. Losses at the gene ends were 3 bases for V and 2 bases for J; bases not matched to a gene: 8. Looked up from germline, CDR1 is DFQATT and CDR2 is SNEGSKA (reference sequence). These data also formed part of another study, on T cells of mothers and their children. This second report adds: Extraction yielded RNA that went, in full, into cDNA synthesis at about 1.5 ug per 15 ul.

The rearrangement uses TRBV20-1 and TRBJ2-5; TRBD1 agrees at 8 bases. The sample taken for sequencing was blood. This TCR derives from a boy aged 5-17 years in good health. In DNA form, the CDR3 reads TGCAGTGCTAGGCCGACAAACAGGGGGCAAGAGACCCAGTACTTC. It codes for CSARPTNRGQETQYF.